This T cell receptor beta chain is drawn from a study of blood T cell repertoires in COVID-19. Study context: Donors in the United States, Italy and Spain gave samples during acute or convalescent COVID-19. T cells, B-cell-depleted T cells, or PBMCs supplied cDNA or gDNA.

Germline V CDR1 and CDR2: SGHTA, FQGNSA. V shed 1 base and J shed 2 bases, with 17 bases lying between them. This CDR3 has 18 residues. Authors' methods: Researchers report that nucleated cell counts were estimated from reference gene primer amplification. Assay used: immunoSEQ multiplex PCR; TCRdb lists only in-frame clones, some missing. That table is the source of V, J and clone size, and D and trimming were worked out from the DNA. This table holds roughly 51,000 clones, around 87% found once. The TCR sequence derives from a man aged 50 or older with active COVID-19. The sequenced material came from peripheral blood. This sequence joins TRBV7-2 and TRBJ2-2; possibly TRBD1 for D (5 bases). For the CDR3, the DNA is TGTGCCAGCAGCTTAGAGGGGATGAGACGCATAAACACCGGGGAGCTGTTTTTT. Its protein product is CASSLEGMRRINTGELFF.